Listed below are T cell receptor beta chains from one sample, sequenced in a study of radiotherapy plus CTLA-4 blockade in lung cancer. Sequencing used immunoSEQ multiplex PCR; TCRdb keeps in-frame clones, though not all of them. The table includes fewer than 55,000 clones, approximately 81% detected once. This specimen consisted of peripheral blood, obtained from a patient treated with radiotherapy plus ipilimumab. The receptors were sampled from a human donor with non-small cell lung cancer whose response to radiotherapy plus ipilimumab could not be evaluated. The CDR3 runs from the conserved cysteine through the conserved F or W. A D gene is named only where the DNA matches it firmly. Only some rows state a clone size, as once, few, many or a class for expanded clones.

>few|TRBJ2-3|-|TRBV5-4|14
CASSVGGSSDTQYF
TGTGCCAGCAGCGTGGGAGGCAGCTCAGATACGCAGTATTTT
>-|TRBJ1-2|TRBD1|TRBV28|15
CASIKGGTDLGGYTF
TGTGCCAGCATTAAGGGTGGGACAGACCTGGGAGGCTACACCTTC
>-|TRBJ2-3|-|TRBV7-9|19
CASRPGLSVRGGAIDTQYF
TGTGCCAGCAGGCCCGGCCTCTCGGTCAGGGGAGGGGCGATAGATACGCAGTATTTT
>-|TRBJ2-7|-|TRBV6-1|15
CASSGRQDSSYEQYF
TGTGCCAGCAGTGGCCGACAGGATAGCTCCTACGAGCAGTACTTC
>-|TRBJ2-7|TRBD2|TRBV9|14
CASSGTSGGYEQYF
TGTGCCAGCAGCGGGACTAGCGGGGGCTACGAGCAGTACTTC
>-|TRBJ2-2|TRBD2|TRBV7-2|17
CASSSTVAGGPPGELFF
TGTGCCAGCAGCTCTACTGTAGCGGGAGGCCCCCCCGGGGAGCTGTTTTTT
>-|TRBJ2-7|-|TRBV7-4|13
CASRWTAPYEQYF
TGTGCCAGCCGCTGGACAGCGCCCTACGAGCAGTACTTC
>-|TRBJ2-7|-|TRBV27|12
CASSFGGYEQYF
TGTGCCAGCAGTTTCGGCGGGTACGAGCAGTACTTC
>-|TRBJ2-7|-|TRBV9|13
CASSPPARYEQYF
TGTGCCAGCAGCCCTCCCGCGAGATACGAGCAGTACTTC
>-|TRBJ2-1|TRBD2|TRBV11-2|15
CASSLLGSSGREQFF
TGTGCCAGCAGCTTACTCGGGAGTAGCGGGAGGGAGCAGTTCTTC
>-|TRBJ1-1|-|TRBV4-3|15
CASSQDGEGRTEAFF
TGCGCCAGCAGCCAAGACGGGGAGGGTCGGACTGAAGCTTTCTTT
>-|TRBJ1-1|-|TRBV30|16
CAWTQGRLFMNTEAFF
TGTGCCTGGACCCAGGGCCGCCTATTCATGAACACTGAAGCTTTCTTT
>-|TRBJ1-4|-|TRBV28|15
CASTLSQGFGEKLFF
TGTGCCAGCACTCTATCTCAGGGGTTCGGTGAAAAACTGTTTTTT
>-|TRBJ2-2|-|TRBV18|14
CASSSGWNTGELFF
TGTGCCAGCTCATCGGGATGGAACACCGGGGAGCTGTTTTTT
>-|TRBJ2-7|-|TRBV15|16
CATSSYPTGSSYEQYF
TGTGCCACCAGCAGCTACCCGACGGGGAGCTCCTACGAGCAGTACTTC
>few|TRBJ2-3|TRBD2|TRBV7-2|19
CASSLERASGRRGTDTQYF
TGTGCCAGCAGCTTAGAAAGGGCTAGCGGGAGGAGAGGCACAGATACGCAGTATTTT
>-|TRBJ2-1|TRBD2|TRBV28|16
CASSPLAGGSYNEQFF
TGTGCCAGCAGCCCCCTAGCGGGAGGATCCTACAATGAGCAGTTCTTC
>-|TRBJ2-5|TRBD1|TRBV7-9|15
CASSHQTGGRETQYF
TGTGCCAGCAGCCACCAGACAGGGGGCCGGGAGACCCAGTACTTC
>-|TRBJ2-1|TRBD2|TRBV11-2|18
CASSLMGLAGDLRDEQFF
TGTGCCAGCAGCTTAATGGGACTAGCGGGGGACCTGAGGGATGAGCAGTTCTTC
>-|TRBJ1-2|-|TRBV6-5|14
CASSPVTGRYGYTF
TGTGCCAGCAGCCCCGTCACCGGGAGATATGGCTACACCTTC
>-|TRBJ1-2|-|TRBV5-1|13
CASSLTGEYGYTF
TGCGCCAGCAGCTTGACCGGGGAATATGGCTACACCTTC
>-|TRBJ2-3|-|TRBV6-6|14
CAASRPGYTDTQYF
TGTGCCGCCAGCAGGCCAGGGTACACAGATACGCAGTATTTT
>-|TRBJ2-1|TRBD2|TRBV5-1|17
CASSPGLAGEPTNEQFF
TGCGCCAGCAGCCCGGGACTAGCGGGAGAACCGACTAATGAGCAGTTCTTC
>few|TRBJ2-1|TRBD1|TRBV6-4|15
CATQDRAGGYNEQFF
TGTGCCACCCAAGACAGGGCGGGTGGCTACAATGAGCAGTTCTTC
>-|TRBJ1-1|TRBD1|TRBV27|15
CASSSNRGGNTEAFF
TGTGCCAGCAGCTCGAACAGGGGGGGGAACACTGAAGCTTTCTTT
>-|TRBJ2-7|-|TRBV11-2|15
CASSSLAGGTYEQYF
TGTGCCAGCAGCTCCCTTGCCGGAGGTACCTACGAGCAGTACTTC
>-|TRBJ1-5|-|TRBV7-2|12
CASTEGNQPQHF
TGTGCCAGCACCGAGGGTAACCAGCCCCAGCATTTT
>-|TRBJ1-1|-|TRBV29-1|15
CSVVRLRGWRTEAFF
TGCAGCGTTGTGCGGTTGCGGGGGTGGCGAACTGAAGCTTTCTTT
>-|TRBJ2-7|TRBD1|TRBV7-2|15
CASSPGTGSPYEQYF
TGTGCCAGCAGCCCCGGGACAGGTTCACCCTACGAGCAGTACTTC
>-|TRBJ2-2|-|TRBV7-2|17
CASTYRAARANTGELFF
TGTGCCAGCACCTACAGGGCAGCGAGGGCGAACACCGGGGAGCTGTTTTTT
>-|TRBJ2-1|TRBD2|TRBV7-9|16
CAGSGKAGGLYNEQFF
TGTGCCGGTTCAGGGAAAGCGGGAGGCCTCTACAATGAGCAGTTCTTC
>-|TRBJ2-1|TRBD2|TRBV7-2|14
CASSWGLAGGEQFF
TGTGCCAGCAGCTGGGGACTAGCGGGAGGTGAGCAGTTCTTC
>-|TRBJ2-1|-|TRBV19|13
CASSINSYNEQFF
TGTGCCAGTAGTATTAATAGCTACAATGAGCAGTTCTTC
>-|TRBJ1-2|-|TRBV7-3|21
CASSQLRRGGIKTTSNYGYTF
TGTGCCAGCAGCCAGTTGAGGCGGGGGGGAATTAAAACCACTTCTAACTATGGCTACACCTTC
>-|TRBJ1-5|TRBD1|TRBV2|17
CASSEERGQGLNQPQHF
TGTGCCAGCAGTGAAGAGAGGGGACAGGGGTTGAATCAGCCCCAGCATTTT
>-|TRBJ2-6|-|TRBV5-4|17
CASSQNTRSSGANVLTF
TGTGCCAGCAGCCAAAATACGCGGAGCTCTGGGGCCAACGTCCTGACTTTC
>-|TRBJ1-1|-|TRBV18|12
CASSLPAGGAFF
TGTGCCAGCTCACTGCCCGCGGGGGGGGCTTTCTTT
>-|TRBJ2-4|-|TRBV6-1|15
CASSVVELAKNIQYF
TGTGCCAGCAGCGTAGTCGAACTAGCCAAAAACATTCAGTACTTC
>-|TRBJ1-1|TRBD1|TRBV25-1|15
CASSGLTGVVTEAFF
TGTGCCAGCAGTGGGTTGACAGGGGTAGTTACTGAAGCTTTCTTT
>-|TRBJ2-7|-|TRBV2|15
CARSHGGQGRSEQYF
TGTGCCAGATCCCATGGAGGGCAGGGTAGAAGCGAGCAGTACTTC
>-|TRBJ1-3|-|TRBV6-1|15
CASSATIFQGNTIYF
TGTGCCAGCAGTGCAACGATTTTTCAGGGAAACACCATATATTTT
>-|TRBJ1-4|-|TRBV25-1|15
CASSEVTSTNEKLFF
TGTGCCAGCAGCGAAGTAACTTCAACTAATGAAAAACTGTTTTTT
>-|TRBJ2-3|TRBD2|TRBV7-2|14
CASSLVKREGTQYF
TGTGCCAGCAGCTTAGTGAAGCGGGAGGGTACGCAGTATTTT
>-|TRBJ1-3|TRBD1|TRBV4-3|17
CASSQESQGVIGNTIYF
TGCGCCAGCAGCCAAGAGAGCCAGGGGGTCATTGGAAACACCATATATTTT
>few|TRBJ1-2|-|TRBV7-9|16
CASSPLPRGYDYGYTF
TGTGCCAGCAGCCCATTGCCTCGCGGGTATGACTATGGCTACACCTTC